This T cell receptor (beta chain) came from a study of response to subunit inactivated influenza vaccine. TCRdb reprocessed the RT-PCR reads with MiXCR, giving one entry per CDR3 protein. The sample records 530,000 or so distinct CDR3 sequences, approximately 24% being singletons. The V gene lost 7 bases and the J gene lost 5 bases, with 20 bases spanning the gap. There are 15 residues in the CDR3. Germline assignment: CDR1 MNHNS and CDR2 SASEGT. This clonotype was detected a few times. Antigen: not known. Study results and limitations: The authors offered the suggestion that each seasonal influenza vaccination recruits few new T cells.

Sequencing was performed on CD4+ T cells sorted from PBMCs, taken less than 6 days after vaccination. This chain uses TRBV6-1 with TRBJ2-5, with D possibly TRBD2 on 5 matching bases. The clonotype was recovered from a man aged 45-60 years who received an inactivated influenza vaccine. In DNA form, the CDR3 reads TGTGCCAGCAACGGGATTAGAGGAGCCCGGGAGACCCAGTACTTC. It specifies CASNGIRGARETQYF.